This T cell receptor (beta chain) emerged from a study of blood T cell repertoires in COVID-19. About the study: Acute-phase and convalescent COVID-19 samples originated in the United States, Italy and Spain.

The study recruited people aged 18 to 89 years across approximately 24 US areas. Profiling relied on immunoSEQ multiplex PCR, and the TCRdb table lists in-frame clones only, not all of them. The table includes roughly 200,000 clones, approximately 89% detected once. The CDR3 runs to 15 residues. The V gene lost 2 bases and the J gene lost 1 base, with 11 bases spanning the gap. CDR1 and CDR2 from the germline V gene are MDHEN and SYDVKM. V and J are TRBV28 and TRBJ1-2; no reliable D call. The specimen was PBMCs or T cells enriched from blood (not recorded which). This sequence was found in a man aged 35-49 years who had recovered from COVID-19. The CDR3 bases are TGTGCCAGCAGTTTAGTAGGCGGCTATAACTATGGCTACACCTTC. Protein sequence: CASSLVGGYNYGYTF.